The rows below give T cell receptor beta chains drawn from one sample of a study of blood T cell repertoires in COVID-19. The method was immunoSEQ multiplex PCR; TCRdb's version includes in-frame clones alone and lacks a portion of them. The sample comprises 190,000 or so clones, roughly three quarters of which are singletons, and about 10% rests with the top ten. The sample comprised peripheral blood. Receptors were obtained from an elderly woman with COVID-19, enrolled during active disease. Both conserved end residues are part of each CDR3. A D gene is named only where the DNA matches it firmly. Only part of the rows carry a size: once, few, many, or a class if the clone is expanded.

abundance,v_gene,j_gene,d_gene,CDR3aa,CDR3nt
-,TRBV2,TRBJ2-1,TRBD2,CASRPVVRAGVGNNEQFF,TGTGCCAGCAGACCCGTGGTGCGAGCGGGAGTCGGAAACAATGAGCAGTTCTTC
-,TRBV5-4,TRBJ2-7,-,CASSLGGLQQYF,TGTGCCAGCAGCTTGGGAGGACTCCAGCAGTACTTC
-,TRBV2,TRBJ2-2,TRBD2,CASPGGAGNTGELFF,TGTGCCAGCCCGGGGGGAGCGGGGAACACCGGGGAGCTGTTTTTT
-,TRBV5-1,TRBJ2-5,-,CASSLVGQGQETQYF,TGCGCCAGCAGCTTGGTGGGGCAGGGCCAAGAGACCCAGTACTTC
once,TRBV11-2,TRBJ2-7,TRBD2,CASSPRTSGPYEQYF,TGTGCCAGCAGCCCGAGGACTAGCGGTCCCTACGAGCAGTACTTC
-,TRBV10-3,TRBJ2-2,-,CAISWTPVPGELFF,TGTGCCATCAGTTGGACACCTGTACCCGGGGAGCTGTTTTTT
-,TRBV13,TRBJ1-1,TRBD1,CASSLMDRGRGTEAFF,TGTGCCAGCAGCTTAATGGACAGGGGGCGAGGAACTGAAGCTTTCTTT
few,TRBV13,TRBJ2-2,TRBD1,CASSSTGRTTGELFF,TGTGCCAGCAGTTCGACAGGGCGGACCACCGGGGAGCTGTTTTTT
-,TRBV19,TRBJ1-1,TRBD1,CASRDRDRHTEAFF,TGTGCCAGTAGGGACAGGGATCGGCACACTGAAGCTTTCTTT
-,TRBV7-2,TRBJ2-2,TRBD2,CASSLVFRLAGGSTGELFF,TGTGCCAGCAGCTTAGTCTTCCGCCTAGCGGGAGGGAGCACCGGGGAGCTGTTTTTT
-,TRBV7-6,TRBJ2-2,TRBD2,CASSPATSGGTGELFF,TGTGCCAGCAGCCCAGCGACTAGCGGGGGAACCGGGGAGCTGTTTTTT
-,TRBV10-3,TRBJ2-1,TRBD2,CAISESGGAYNEQFF,TGTGCCATCAGTGAGTCTGGGGGGGCCTACAATGAGCAGTTCTTC
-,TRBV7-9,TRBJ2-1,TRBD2,CASSLLAGGLDNEQFF,TGTGCCAGCAGCTTACTAGCGGGAGGGCTTGACAATGAGCAGTTCTTC
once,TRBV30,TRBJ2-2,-,CAWSLGLLTGELFF,TGTGCCTGGAGCCTGGGGCTACTTACCGGGGAGCTGTTTTTT
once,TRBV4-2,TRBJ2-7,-,CASSRTTAYQPYEQYF,TGTGCCAGCAGTCGGACTACCGCATATCAGCCCTACGAGCAGTACTTC
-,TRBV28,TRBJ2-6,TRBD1,CASSPNPGDRVDGANVLTF,TGTGCCAGCAGTCCCAACCCGGGGGACAGGGTTGACGGGGCCAACGTCCTGACTTTC
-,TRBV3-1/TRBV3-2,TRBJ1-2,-,CASSQEDSYGYTF,TGTGCCAGCAGCCAAGAAGACAGCTATGGCTACACCTTC
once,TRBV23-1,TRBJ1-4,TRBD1,CASSPYRGEKLFF,TGCGCCAGCAGTCCCTACAGGGGGGAAAAACTGTTTTTT
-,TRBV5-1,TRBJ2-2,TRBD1,CASSLEGAPGELFF,TGCGCCAGCAGCTTGGAGGGGGCGCCCGGGGAGCTGTTTTTT
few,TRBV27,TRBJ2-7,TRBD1,CASSPGTGGFAYEQYF,TGTGCCAGCAGCCCCGGGACAGGGGGTTTCGCCTACGAGCAGTACTTC
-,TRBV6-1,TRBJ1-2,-,CASSDAYRTYGYTF,TGTGCCAGCAGTGACGCTTACAGAACGTATGGCTACACCTTC
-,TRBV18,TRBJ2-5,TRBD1,CASSPETGDETQYF,TGTGCCAGCTCACCGGAGACAGGGGATGAGACCCAGTACTTC
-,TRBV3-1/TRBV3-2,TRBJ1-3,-,CASSPLEAGNTIYF,TGTGCCAGCAGCCCCCTGGAGGCTGGAAACACCATATATTTT
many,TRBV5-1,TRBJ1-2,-,CASSLDAPVDGYTF,TGCGCCAGCAGCTTGGACGCCCCGGTAGATGGCTACACCTTC
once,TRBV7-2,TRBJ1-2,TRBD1,CASSIQTGDSFYGYTF,TGTGCCAGCAGCATCCAAACAGGGGACTCATTCTATGGCTACACCTTC
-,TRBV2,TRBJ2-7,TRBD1,CASSDQQGPYEQYF,TGTGCCAGCAGTGACCAACAGGGGCCCTACGAGCAGTACTTC
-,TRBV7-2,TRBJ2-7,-,CASSLVYRDEQYF,TGTGCCAGCAGCTTAGTATACAGGGACGAGCAGTACTTC
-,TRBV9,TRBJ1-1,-,CASSPRSGDTEAFF,TGTGCCAGCAGCCCTCGCTCAGGGGACACTGAAGCTTTCTTT
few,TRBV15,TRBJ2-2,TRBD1,CATSRDRTGTGELFF,TGTGCCACCAGCAGGGACAGGACAGGTACCGGGGAGCTGTTTTTT
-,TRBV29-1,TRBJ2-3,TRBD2,CSVEKASGAGGTQYF,TGCAGCGTTGAAAAGGCTAGCGGAGCTGGGGGTACGCAGTATTTT
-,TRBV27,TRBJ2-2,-,CASSGQQGPNTGELFF,TGTGCCAGCAGTGGGCAACAGGGTCCGAACACCGGGGAGCTGTTTTTT
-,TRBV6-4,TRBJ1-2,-,CASSDIGRRHPNYGYTF,TGTGCCAGCAGTGACATCGGCAGGCGCCATCCTAACTATGGCTACACCTTC
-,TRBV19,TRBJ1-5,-,CASSSGGNQPQHF,TGTGCCAGTAGTTCCGGGGGCAATCAGCCCCAGCATTTT
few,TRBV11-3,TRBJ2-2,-,CASSLDTNTGELFF,TGTGCCAGCAGCTTGGACACAAACACCGGGGAGCTGTTTTTT
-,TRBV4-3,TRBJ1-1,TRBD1,CASSSHRGPNTEAFF,TGCGCCAGCAGCTCCCACAGGGGGCCGAACACTGAAGCTTTCTTT
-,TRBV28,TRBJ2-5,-,CASSFRLTYQETQYF,TGTGCCAGCAGTTTTCGACTCACGTACCAAGAGACCCAGTACTTC
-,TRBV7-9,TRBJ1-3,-,CASSLAHLSGSGNTIYF,TGTGCCAGCAGCTTAGCACATCTGTCGGGATCTGGAAACACCATATATTTT
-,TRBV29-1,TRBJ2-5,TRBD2,CSVEGLAGSQETQYF,TGCAGCGTTGAGGGACTAGCGGGCTCACAAGAGACCCAGTACTTC
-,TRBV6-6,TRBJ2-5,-,CASMDSQETQYF,TGTGCCAGCATGGACTCTCAAGAGACCCAGTACTTC
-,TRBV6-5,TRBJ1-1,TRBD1,CASSYRTGNTEAFF,TGTGCCAGCAGTTACAGGACAGGAAACACTGAAGCTTTCTTT
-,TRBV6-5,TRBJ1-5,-,CASLRGDINQPQHF,TGTGCCAGCCTTCGGGGGGACATCAATCAGCCCCAGCATTTT
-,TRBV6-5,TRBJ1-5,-,CASSYSGSINQPQHF,TGTGCCAGCAGTTACTCGGGCAGTATCAATCAGCCCCAGCATTTT
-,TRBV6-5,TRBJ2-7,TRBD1,CASSSTGVQPYEQYF,TGTGCCAGCAGTTCTACAGGGGTTCAACCCTACGAGCAGTACTTC
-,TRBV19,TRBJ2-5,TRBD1,CASSRRQGHQETQYF,TGTGCCAGTAGTAGGAGACAGGGCCACCAAGAGACCCAGTACTTC
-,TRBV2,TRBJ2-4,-,CASSWRGHIQYF,TGTGCCAGCAGTTGGAGGGGGCACATTCAGTACTTC
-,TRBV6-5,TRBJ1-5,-,CASRYEEGQPQHF,TGTGCCAGCAGGTACGAGGAAGGCCAGCCCCAGCATTTT
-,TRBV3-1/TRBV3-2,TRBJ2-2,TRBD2,CASSSGLAGTGELFF,TGTGCCAGCTCCTCGGGACTAGCGGGAACCGGGGAGCTGTTTTTT